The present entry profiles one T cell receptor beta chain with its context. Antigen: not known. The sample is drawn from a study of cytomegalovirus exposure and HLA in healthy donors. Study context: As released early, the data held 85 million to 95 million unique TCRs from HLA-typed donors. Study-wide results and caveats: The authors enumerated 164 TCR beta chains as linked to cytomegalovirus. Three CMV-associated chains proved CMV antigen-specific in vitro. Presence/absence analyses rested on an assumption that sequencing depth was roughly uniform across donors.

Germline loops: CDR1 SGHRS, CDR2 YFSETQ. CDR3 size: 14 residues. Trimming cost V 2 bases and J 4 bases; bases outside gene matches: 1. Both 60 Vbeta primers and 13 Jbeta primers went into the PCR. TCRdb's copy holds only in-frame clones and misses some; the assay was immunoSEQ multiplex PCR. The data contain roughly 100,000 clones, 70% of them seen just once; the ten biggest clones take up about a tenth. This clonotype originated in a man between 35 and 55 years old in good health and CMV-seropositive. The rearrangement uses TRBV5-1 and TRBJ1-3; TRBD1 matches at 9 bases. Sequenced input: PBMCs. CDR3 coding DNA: TGCGCCAGCAGCTTTGGACAGGGGGGAAACACCATATATTTT. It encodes CASSFGQGGNTIYF.